This TCR beta chain was sequenced during a study of Graves' ophthalmopathy and Graves' hyperthyroidism. Overall study findings and caveats: The authors also found most expanded thyroid clonotypes above 0.001 frequency in blood.

Moderate-to-severe activity, CAS ≥3, NOSPECS ≥4 and a duration under 3 months were seen in donors with ophthalmopathy. Patients were left out if they had other autoimmune diseases, uncontrolled infections, pregnancy or lactation. This CDR3 is built from 13 residues. V was trimmed by 2 bases and J by 4 bases, leaving 8 bases between them. This clonotype appeared many times. Its specificity is not known. Amplification of the TCR beta CDR3 regions used RNA transcripts (as template). HTBI primers were employed in first-round RT-PCR, then a second-round multiplex PCR followed. TCRdb called the multiplex PCR reads again in MiXCR, with one record for every CDR3 protein. The sample shows 350,000 to 450,000 distinct CDR3 sequences, around 18% of them seen only once.

Sequenced: peripheral blood. This clonotype was obtained from a woman aged 18 to 35 with Graves' ophthalmopathy. This chain connects TRBV6-7 to TRBJ2-5; D unresolved. TRBV6-7 falls under the ORF class, with uncertain function. DNA of the CDR3: TGTGCCAGCAGTTACACGGCGGTAGAGACCCAGTACTTC. As protein: CASSYTAVETQYF.